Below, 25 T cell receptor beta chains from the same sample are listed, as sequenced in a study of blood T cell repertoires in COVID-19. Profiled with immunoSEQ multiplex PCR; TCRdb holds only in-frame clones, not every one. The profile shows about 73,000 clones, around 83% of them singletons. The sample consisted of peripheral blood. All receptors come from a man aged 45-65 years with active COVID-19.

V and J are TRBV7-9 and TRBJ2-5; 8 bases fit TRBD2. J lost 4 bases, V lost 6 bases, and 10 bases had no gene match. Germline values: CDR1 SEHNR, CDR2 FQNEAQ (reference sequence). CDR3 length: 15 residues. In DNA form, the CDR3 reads TGTGCCAGCAGGTCGACTAGCGTCTGGAGAGAGACCCAGTACTTC. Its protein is CASRSTSVWRETQYF.

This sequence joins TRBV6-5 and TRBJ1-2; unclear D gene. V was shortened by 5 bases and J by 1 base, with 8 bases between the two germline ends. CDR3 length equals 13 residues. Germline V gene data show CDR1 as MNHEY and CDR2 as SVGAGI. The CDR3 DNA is TGTGCCAGCAGTATGTTCCGTAACTATGGCTACACCTTC. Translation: CASSMFRNYGYTF.

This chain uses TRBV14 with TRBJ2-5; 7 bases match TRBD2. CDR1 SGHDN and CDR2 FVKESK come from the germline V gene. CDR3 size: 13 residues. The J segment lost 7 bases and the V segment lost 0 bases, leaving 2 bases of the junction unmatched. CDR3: CASSQDLAVTQYF. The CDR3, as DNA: TGTGCCAGCAGCCAAGATCTAGCGGTGACCCAGTACTTC.

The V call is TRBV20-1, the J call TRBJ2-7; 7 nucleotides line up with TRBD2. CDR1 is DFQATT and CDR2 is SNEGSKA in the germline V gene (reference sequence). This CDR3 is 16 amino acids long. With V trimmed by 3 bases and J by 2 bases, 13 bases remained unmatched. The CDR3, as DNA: TGCAGTGCTAGTATGTCAGGTTTTCTAGCGGCCTACGAGCAGTACTTC. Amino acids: CSASMSGFLAAYEQYF.

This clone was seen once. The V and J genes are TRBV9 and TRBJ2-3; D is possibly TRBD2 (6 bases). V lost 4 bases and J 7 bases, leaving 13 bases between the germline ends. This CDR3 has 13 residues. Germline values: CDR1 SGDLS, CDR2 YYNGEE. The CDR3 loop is CASSTRLVNTQYF. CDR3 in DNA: TGTGCCAGCAGCACCCGACTAGTGAATACGCAGTATTTT.

The CDR3 is CASFQGRREAFF. CDR3 coding DNA: TGTGCCAGCTTCCAGGGAAGACGTGAAGCTTTCTTT. This sequence joins TRBV6-5 and TRBJ1-1, with TRBD1 as a possible D gene (5 bases). Trimming left V 8 bases short and J 7 bases short, with 14 bases between. This CDR3 contains 12 residues. Germline V CDR1 and CDR2: MNHEY, SVGAGI.

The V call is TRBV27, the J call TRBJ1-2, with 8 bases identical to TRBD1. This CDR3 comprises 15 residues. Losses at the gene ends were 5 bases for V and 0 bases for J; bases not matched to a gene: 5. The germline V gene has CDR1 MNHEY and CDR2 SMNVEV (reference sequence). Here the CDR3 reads CASSPRTGTNYGYTF. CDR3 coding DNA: TGTGCCAGCAGTCCCCGGACAGGGACTAACTATGGCTACACCTTC.

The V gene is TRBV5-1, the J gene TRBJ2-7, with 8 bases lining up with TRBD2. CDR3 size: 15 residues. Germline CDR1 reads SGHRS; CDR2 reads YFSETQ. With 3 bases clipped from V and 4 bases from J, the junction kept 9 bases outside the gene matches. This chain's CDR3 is CASSYSGGGNYEQYF. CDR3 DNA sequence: TGCGCCAGCAGCTACAGCGGGGGCGGCAATTACGAGCAGTACTTC.

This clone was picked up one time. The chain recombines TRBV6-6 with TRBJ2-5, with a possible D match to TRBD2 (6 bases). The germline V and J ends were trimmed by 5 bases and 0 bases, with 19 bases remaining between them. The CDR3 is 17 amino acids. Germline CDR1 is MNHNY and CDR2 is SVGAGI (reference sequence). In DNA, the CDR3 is TGTGCCAGCAGTCCCCAGGAGGGCAGGGAGTACCAAGAGACCCAGTACTTC. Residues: CASSPQEGREYQETQYF.

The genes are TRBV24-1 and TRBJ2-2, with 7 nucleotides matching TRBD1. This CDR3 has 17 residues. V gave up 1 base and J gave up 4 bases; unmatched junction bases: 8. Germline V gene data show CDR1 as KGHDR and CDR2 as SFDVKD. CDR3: CATSDFSGAGGTGELFF. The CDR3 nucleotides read TGTGCCACCAGTGATTTTTCAGGGGCAGGGGGCACCGGGGAGCTGTTTTTT.

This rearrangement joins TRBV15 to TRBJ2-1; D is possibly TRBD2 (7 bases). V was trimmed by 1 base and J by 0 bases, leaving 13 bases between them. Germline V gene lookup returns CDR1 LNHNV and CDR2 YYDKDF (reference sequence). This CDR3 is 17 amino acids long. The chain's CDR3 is CATSRGGRGSSYNEQFF. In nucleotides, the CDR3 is TGTGCCACCAGCAGAGGGGGGCGGGGGAGCTCCTACAATGAGCAGTTCTTC.

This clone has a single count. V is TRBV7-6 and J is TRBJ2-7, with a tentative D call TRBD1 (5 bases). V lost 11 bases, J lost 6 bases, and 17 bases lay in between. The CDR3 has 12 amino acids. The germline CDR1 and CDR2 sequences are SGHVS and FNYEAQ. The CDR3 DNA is TGTGCCCTTACCCGCCCAGGGCCCGAGCAGTACTTC. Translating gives CALTRPGPEQYF.

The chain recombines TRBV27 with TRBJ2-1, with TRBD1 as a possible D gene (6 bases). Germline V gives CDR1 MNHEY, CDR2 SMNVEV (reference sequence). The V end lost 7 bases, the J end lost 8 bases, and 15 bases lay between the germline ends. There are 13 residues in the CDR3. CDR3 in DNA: TGTGCCAGCAAACATCACAGGGACGATGAGCAGTTCTTC. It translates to CASKHHRDDEQFF.

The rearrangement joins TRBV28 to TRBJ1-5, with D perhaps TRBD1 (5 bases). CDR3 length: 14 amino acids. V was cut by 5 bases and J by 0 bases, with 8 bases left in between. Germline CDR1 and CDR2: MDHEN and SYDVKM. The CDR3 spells CASSRGGSNQPQHF. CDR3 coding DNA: TGTGCCAGCAGTCGCGGGGGTAGCAATCAGCCCCAGCATTTT. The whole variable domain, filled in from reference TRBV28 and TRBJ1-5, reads DVKVTQSSRYLVKRTGEKVFLECVQDMDHENMFWYRQDPGLGLRLIYFSYDVKMKEKGDIPEGYSVSREKKERFSLILESASTNQTSMYLCASSRGGSNQPQHFGDGTRLSIL.

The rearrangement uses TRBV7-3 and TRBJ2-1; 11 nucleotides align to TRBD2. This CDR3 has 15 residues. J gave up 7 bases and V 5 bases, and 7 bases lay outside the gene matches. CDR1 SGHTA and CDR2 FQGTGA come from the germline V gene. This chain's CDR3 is CASSKLAGVGNEQFF. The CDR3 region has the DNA TGTGCCAGCAGCAAACTAGCGGGAGTTGGGAATGAGCAGTTCTTC.

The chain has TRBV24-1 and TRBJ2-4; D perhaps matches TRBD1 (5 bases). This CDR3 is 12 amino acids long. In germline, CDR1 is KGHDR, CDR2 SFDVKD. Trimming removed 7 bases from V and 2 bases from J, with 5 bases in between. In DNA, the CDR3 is TGTGCCACCAGGGACACCAAAAACATTCAGTACTTC. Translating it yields CATRDTKNIQYF.

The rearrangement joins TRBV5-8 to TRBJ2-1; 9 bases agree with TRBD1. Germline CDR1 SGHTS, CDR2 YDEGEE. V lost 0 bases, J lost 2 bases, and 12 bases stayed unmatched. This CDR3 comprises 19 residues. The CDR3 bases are TGTGCCAGCAGCTTGGTACGCGACAGGGGGAATAATGCCTACAATGAGCAGTTCTTC. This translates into CASSLVRDRGNNAYNEQFF.

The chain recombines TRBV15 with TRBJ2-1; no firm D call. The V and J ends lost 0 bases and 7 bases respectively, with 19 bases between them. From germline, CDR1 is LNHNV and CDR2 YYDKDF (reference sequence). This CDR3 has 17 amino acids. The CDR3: CATSRDSPLDTGNEQFF. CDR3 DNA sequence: TGTGCCACCAGCAGAGATTCCCCGCTAGATACGGGTAATGAGCAGTTCTTC.

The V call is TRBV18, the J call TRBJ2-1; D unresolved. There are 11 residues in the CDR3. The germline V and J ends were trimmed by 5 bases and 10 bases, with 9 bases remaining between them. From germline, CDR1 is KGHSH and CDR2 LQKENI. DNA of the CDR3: TGTGCCAGCTCATTCTCAGGAGAGCAGTTCTTC. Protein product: CASSFSGEQFF.

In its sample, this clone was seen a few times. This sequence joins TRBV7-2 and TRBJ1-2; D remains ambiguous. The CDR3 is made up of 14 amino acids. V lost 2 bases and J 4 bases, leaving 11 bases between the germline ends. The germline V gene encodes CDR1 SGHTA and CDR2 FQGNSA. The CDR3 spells CASSLWVRSYGYTF. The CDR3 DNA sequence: TGTGCCAGCAGCTTATGGGTTCGGAGCTATGGCTACACCTTC.

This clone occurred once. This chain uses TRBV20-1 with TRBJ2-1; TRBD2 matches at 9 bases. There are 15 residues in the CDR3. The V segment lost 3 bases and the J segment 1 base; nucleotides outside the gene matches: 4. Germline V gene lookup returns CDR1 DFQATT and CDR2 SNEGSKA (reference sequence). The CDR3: CSASRAGGSYNEQFF. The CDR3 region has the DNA TGCAGTGCTAGTAGGGCGGGAGGGTCCTACAATGAGCAGTTCTTC.

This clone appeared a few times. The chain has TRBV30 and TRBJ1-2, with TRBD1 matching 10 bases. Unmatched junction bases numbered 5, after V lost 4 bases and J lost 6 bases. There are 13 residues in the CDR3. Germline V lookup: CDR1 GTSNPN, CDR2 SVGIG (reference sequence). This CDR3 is CAWTRGTGDGYTF. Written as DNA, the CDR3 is TGTGCCTGGACTCGGGGGACAGGGGATGGCTACACCTTC.

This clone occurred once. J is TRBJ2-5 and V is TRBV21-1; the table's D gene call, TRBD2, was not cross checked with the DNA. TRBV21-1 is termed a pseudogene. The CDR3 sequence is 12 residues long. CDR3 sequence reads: CASSNPAESQYF. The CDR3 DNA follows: TGTGCCAGCAGCAACCCGGCGGAGAGCCAGTACTTC.

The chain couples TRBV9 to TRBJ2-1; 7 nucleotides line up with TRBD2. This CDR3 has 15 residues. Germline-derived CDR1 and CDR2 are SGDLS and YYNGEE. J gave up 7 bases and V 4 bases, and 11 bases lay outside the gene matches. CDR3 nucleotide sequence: TGTGCCAGCAGCCCCCGAACTAGCGTGGTAAATGAGCAGTTCTTC. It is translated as CASSPRTSVVNEQFF.

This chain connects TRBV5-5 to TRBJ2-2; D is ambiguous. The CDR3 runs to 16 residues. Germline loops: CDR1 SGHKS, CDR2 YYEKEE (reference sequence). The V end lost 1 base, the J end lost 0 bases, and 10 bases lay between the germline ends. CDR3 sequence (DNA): TGTGCCAGCAGCTTGTTTGCGCCTACGAACACCGGGGAGCTGTTTTTT. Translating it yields CASSLFAPTNTGELFF.